What follows are 14 T cell receptor beta chains derived from one specimen sequenced in a study of T cell responses to AZD1222 COVID-19 vaccine. Clones were sequenced by immunoSEQ multiplex PCR, and TCRdb holds only the in-frame ones, with some missing. The sample records approximately 110,000 clones, around 88% being singletons. The sequencing here drew on peripheral blood, taken on day 0 of AZD1222 vaccination. These receptors all stem from an adult in good health.

The chain has TRBV5-8 and TRBJ1-2; perhaps TRBD1 as D (6 bases). The CDR3 extends over 13 amino acids. Trimming took off 3 bases at V and 2 bases at J, with 8 bases between the two ends. Germline CDR1 and CDR2: SGHTS and YDEGEE. For the CDR3, the DNA is TGTGCCAGCAGCTCTCAGGGGAACTATGGCTACACCTTC. Translated, it gives CASSSQGNYGYTF.

The rearrangement links TRBV4-2 to TRBJ1-1, with 9 bases fitting TRBD1. CDR3 length: 16 residues. Per the germline V gene, CDR1 is LGHNA and CDR2 is YNFKEQ. After removal of 3 bases from V and 4 bases from J, the junction contained 9 bases not matched to a gene. The CDR3 protein is CASSQEGQGQGTEAFF. The CDR3 DNA follows: TGTGCCAGCAGCCAGGAGGGACAGGGACAGGGCACTGAAGCTTTCTTT.

This clone was observed a few times. The V call is TRBV5-4, the J call TRBJ1-4; 9 bases line up with TRBD1. The CDR3 has 15 residues. Germline CDR1 reads SGHNT; CDR2 reads YYREEE (reference sequence). The V segment lost 1 base and the J segment 7 bases; nucleotides outside the gene matches: 5. Here the CDR3 DNA reads TGTGCCAGCAGCTTGAACAGGGGGCTCGGTGAAAAACTGTTTTTT. This encodes CASSLNRGLGEKLFF. Full variable domain (outside the CDR3, taken from reference TRBV5-4 and TRBJ1-4): ETGVTQSPTHLIKTRGQQVTLRCSSQSGHNTVSWYQQALGQGPQFIFQYYREEENGRGNFPPRFSGLQFPNYSSELNVNALELDDSALYLCASSLNRGLGEKLFFGSGTQLSVL.

This chain links TRBV5-6 with TRBJ2-2, with D uncertain. V lost 0 bases and J lost 7, with 13 bases in between. In germline, CDR1 is SGHDT, CDR2 YYEEEE. The CDR3 spans 15 residues. The CDR3 coding sequence is TGTGCCAGCAGCTTGGGGGAACCAGCACTCGGGGAGCTGTTTTTT. Translation gives CASSLGEPALGELFF.

V gene TRBV10-3 combines with J gene TRBJ2-5, with 8 bases lining up with TRBD1. Germline V gene sequence: CDR1 ENHRY, CDR2 SYGVKD. This CDR3 spans 13 amino acids. Trimming took 6 bases from V and 4 from J; bases not matched to a gene: 4. The CDR3 nucleotides read TGTGCCATCAGGACAGGGGACCCAGAGACCCAGTACTTC. Amino acid sequence: CAIRTGDPETQYF.

V gene TRBV7-9 combines with J gene TRBJ1-4; no definite D call. V lost 1 base, J lost 4 bases, and 10 bases lay in between. Germline CDR1 SEHNR, CDR2 FQNEAQ (reference sequence). CDR3 size: 15 residues. The CDR3 protein is CASSLDAGLNEKLFF. DNA of the CDR3: TGTGCCAGCAGCTTAGATGCAGGACTTAATGAAAAACTGTTTTTT.

As for this clone: The junction does not match germline at one end; this may be a read error. The chain uses TRBV19 and TRBJ2-2; 9 bases match TRBD1. The CDR3 runs 13 residues. Germline V gene sequence: CDR1 LNHDA, CDR2 SQIVND (reference sequence). CDR3 bases: TGTGCCAGTAGTACCCTTCGACAGGGGGTGCTGTTTTTT. This sequence encodes CASSTLRQGVLFF. The variable domain in full, with the rest retrieved from reference TRBV19 and TRBJ2-2, is DGGITQSPKYLFRKEGQNVTLSCEQNLNHDAMYWYRQDPGQGLRLIYYSQIVNDFQKGDIAEGYSVSREKKESFPLTVTSAQKNPTAFYLCASSTLRQGVLFFGEGSRLTVL.

The V gene is TRBV5-1, the J gene TRBJ2-5; 8 bases agree with TRBD2. In germline, CDR1 is SGHRS, CDR2 YFSETQ. The CDR3 has 15 residues. V shed 3 bases and J 5 bases; nucleotides not matched to a gene: 9. CDR3 DNA: TGCGCCAGCAGCTCCTCAGGCGGGGGGCGGGAGACCCAGTACTTC. It codes for CASSSSGGGRETQYF.

The V gene is TRBV7-2, the J gene TRBJ2-7; 10 positions agree with TRBD2. After removal of 2 bases from V and 3 bases from J, the junction contained 4 bases not matched to a gene. This CDR3 comprises 15 residues. Germline V gene data show CDR1 as SGHTA and CDR2 as FQGNSA. CDR3 DNA sequence: TGTGCCAGCAGCTTACGAGCGGGGGGGGACTACGAGCAGTACTTC. Translating gives CASSLRAGGDYEQYF.

The chain recombines TRBV28 with TRBJ2-4, with a possible D match to TRBD1 (5 bases). V was pared by 4 bases and J by 3 bases, with 13 bases between. The CDR3 runs to 15 residues. Looked up from germline, CDR1 is MDHEN and CDR2 is SYDVKM. The CDR3 region is CASSYSGLGKNIQYF. In DNA form, the CDR3 reads TGTGCCAGCAGTTACTCAGGGTTAGGCAAAAACATTCAGTACTTC.

This rearrangement joins TRBV10-2 to TRBJ1-1, with D perhaps TRBD1 (5 bases). Trimming removed 3 bases from V and 3 bases from J, with 14 bases in between. The V gene's germline CDR1 is WSHSY and CDR2 SAAADI. This CDR3 contains 15 residues. The CDR3: CASSDVWTIDTEAFF. In DNA form, the CDR3 reads TGCGCCAGCAGTGATGTATGGACAATTGACACTGAAGCTTTCTTT.

The rearrangement uses TRBV5-1 and TRBJ2-1; 7 nucleotides align to TRBD2. This CDR3 is 15 amino acids long. Losses at the gene ends were 0 bases for V and 7 bases for J; bases not matched to a gene: 7. The V gene's germline CDR1 is SGHRS and CDR2 YFSETQ. The CDR3 spells CASSLALPGGNEQFF. CDR3 DNA: TGCGCCAGCAGCTTGGCGCTCCCCGGGGGGAATGAGCAGTTCTTC.

This chain links TRBV5-4 with TRBJ2-5; 7 nucleotides line up with TRBD1. The CDR3 is 14 residues long. Per germline, CDR1 SGHNT and CDR2 YYREEE (reference sequence). V gave up 0 bases and J gave up 2 bases; unmatched junction bases: 1. CDR3 DNA: TGTGCCAGCAGCTTGGGGACAGGACAAGAGACCCAGTACTTC. Its translation: CASSLGTGQETQYF.

DNA of the CDR3: TGTGCCAGCAGTTACTCGGCTAGCGGGGGAGAGACCCAGTACTTC. It codes for CASSYSASGGETQYF. V and J are TRBV6-2 or TRBV6-3 and TRBJ2-5; 10 positions agree with TRBD2. V shed 0 bases, J shed 4 bases, and the junction held 2 bases outside the gene matches. Germline-derived CDR1 and CDR2 are MNHEY and SVGEGT. The CDR3 runs 15 residues.